This note documents a single TCR beta chain sequence. The antigen is unknown. Mismatch with germline at one junction end may stem from a read error. cDNA came from roughly 0.53 to 1 ug RNA primed by random hexamers. Amplification of TCR beta CDR3 spanned 54 Vbeta and 13 Jbeta via immunoSEQ multiplex PCR. TCRdb redid the calling of the immunoSEQ multiplex PCR reads with MiXCR, one entry per CDR3 protein. Of tens of thousands of distinct CDR3 sequences listed, roughly 90% were seen once; the top ten hold less than 0.6%. This specimen comes from a study of CD8 T cells in Susac syndrome. Findings of the study overall: That the number of individuals in its TCR sequencing and HLA analysis was relatively small was acknowledged by the study.

This CDR3 has 18 amino acids. CDR1 and CDR2 from the germline V gene are SGHRS and YFSETQ. The chain is built from TRBV5-1 and TRBJ1-1; TRBD1 matches 10 bases. The sequenced sample was CD8+ T cells from PBMCs. This sequence originates from a human donor with multiple sclerosis. The CDR3 loop is CASNLEGQGLGLLAEAFF. The CDR3 coding sequence is TGCGCCAGCAACTTGGAGGGACAGGGGCTGGGGTTGTTGGCTGAAGCTTTCTTT.